This T cell receptor beta chain stems from a study of blood T cell repertoires in COVID-19. About the study: Sources were T cells, B-cell-depleted T cells, or PBMCs; the material itself was cDNA or gDNA.

On this clone itself: At one boundary the junction diverges from the germline segment, which might be a read error.

This CDR3 has 14 amino acids. Germline lookup yields CDR1 SQVTM and CDR2 ANQGSEA. Per the study methods: Reference gene primer amplification gave nucleated cell count estimates. Only in-frame clones appear in the TCRdb table, and some are missing; sequencing was by immunoSEQ multiplex PCR. V, J and clone size derive from that table, while D and trimming were established from the DNA sequence. The table shows fewer than 450,000 clones, with approximately 91% occurring only once. Sequenced input: PBMCs or T cells enriched from blood (not recorded which). This TCR came from a woman in her 40s with acute COVID-19. V and J are TRBV29-1 and TRBJ2-5, with D tentatively TRBD2 (6 bases). CDR3 loop: CSVEDRRDQETQYF. The CDR3 DNA follows: TGCAGCGTTGAAGATCGGAGGGACCAGGAGACCCAGTACTTC.